This is a list of T cell receptor beta chains from one sample in a study of early T cells in non-severe SARS-CoV-2 infection. MiXCR was run by TCRdb on the 5' RACE reads, yielding one entry per CDR3 protein. The repertoire holds more than 75,000 distinct CDR3 sequences, with 13% as singletons. The sequenced material came from whole blood. The receptor set was obtained from an adult who was a healthcare worker with PCR-confirmed SARS-CoV-2 infection or an uninfected control (not recorded which). Each CDR3 is given with its conserved first and last residue. Expanded clones get a size class; other rows say once, few or many, or leave the size out.

TRBJ2-1	few	TRBV7-8	CASSLVPTGDNEQFF
TRBJ1-2	few	TRBV7-6	CASSLGGGNYGYTF
TRBJ2-1	few	TRBV6-1	CASRTPGTGGIGEQFF
TRBJ1-1	many	TRBV20-1	CSASRDSTEAFF
TRBJ1-3	few	TRBV5-1	CASKTIPGRANTIYF
TRBJ2-1	NA	TRBV18	CASSRGGSGVEQFF
TRBJ2-1	many	TRBV7-2	CASSLFRGSYNEQFF
TRBJ2-7	NA	TRBV5-4	CASSNGWASGGAEQYF
TRBJ2-3	many	TRBV3-1	CASSQEVPGGRGTDTQYF
TRBJ2-7	NA	TRBV12-3/TRBV12-4	CASSLAGGQYF
TRBJ2-1	NA	TRBV3-1	CASSQDPATSGSGNEQFF
TRBJ1-3	NA	TRBV7-2	CASSPWAHSGNTIYF
TRBJ1-1	NA	TRBV20-1	CSAYTQGSNTEAFF
TRBJ2-1	many	TRBV19	CASSMQASGDFSSYNEQFF
TRBJ2-5	NA	TRBV5-1	CASSPADRGIETQYF
TRBJ1-5	few	TRBV9	CASSVGGGRNQPQHF